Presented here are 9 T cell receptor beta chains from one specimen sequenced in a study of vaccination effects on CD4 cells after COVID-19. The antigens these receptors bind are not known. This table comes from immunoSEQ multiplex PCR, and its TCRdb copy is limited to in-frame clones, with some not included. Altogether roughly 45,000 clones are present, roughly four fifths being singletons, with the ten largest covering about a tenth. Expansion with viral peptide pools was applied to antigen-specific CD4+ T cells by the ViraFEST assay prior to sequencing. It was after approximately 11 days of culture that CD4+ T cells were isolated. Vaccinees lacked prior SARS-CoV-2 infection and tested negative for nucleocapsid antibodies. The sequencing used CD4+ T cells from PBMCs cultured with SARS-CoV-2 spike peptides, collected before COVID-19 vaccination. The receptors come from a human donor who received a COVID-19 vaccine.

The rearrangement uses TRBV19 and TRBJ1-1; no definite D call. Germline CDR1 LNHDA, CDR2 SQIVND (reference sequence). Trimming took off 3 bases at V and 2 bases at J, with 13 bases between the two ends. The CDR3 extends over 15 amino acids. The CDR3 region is CASSMGRHLNTEAFF. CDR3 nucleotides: TGTGCCAGTAGTATGGGGAGACACCTAAACACTGAAGCTTTCTTT.

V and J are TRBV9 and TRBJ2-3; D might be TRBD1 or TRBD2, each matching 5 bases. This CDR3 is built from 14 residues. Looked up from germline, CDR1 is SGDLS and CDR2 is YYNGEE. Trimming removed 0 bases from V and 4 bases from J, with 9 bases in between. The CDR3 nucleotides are TGTGCCAGCAGCGTAGGTGTGGGGGCAGATACGCAGTATTTT. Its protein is CASSVGVGADTQYF.

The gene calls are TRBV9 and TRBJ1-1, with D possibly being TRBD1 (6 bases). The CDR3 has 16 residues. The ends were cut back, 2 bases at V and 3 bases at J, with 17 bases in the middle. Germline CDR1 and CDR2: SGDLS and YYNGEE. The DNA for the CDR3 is TGTGCCAGCAGCGTTTACCCGGGGGCGAGGGACACTGAAGCTTTCTTT. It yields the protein CASSVYPGARDTEAFF.

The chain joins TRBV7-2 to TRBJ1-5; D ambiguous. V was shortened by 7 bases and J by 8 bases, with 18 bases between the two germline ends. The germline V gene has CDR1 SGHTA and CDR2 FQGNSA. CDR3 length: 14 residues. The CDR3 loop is CASIGSRFSKPQHF. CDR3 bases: TGTGCCAGCATCGGATCCCGGTTCTCTAAGCCCCAGCATTTT.

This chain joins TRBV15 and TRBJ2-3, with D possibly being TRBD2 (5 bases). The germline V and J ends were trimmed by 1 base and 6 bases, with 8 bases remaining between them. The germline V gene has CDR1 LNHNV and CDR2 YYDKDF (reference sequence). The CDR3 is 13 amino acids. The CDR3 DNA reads TGTGCCACCAGCAGAGTGGGCGGGGATACGCAGTATTTT. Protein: CATSRVGGDTQYF.

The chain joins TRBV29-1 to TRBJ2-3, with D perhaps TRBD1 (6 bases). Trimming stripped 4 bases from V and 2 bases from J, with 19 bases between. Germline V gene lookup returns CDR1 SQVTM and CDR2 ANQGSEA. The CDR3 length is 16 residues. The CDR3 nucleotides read TGCAGCGTTGCGGGGATAAATACAGGGATCACAGATACGCAGTATTTT. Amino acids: CSVAGINTGITDTQYF.

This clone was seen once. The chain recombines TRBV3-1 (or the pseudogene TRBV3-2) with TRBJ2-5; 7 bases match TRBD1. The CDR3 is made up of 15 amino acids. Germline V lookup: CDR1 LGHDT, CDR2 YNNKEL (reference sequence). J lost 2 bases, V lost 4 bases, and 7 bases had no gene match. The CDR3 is CASSRNDRAQETQYF. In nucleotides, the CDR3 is TGTGCCAGCAGCCGAAATGACAGGGCTCAAGAGACCCAGTACTTC.

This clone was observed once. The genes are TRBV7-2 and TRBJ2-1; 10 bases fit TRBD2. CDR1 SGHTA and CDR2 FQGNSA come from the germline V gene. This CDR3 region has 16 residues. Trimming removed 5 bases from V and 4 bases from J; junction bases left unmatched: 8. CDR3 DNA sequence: TGTGCCAGCAGCCCATCTAGCGGGGGCCGTTACAATGAGCAGTTCTTC. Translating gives CASSPSSGGRYNEQFF. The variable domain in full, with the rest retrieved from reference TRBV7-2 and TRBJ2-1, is GAGVSQSPSNKVTEKGKDVELRCDPISGHTALYWYRQSLGQGLEFLIYFQGNSAPDKSGLPSDRFSAERTGGSVSTLTIQRTQQEDSAVYLCASSPSSGGRYNEQFFGPGTRLTVL.

The CDR3 DNA sequence: TGTGCCACACAAAACGGACAGGGGCTCAATCAGCCCCAGCATTTT. Amino acids: CATQNGQGLNQPQHF. The V gene is TRBV19, the J gene TRBJ1-5; TRBD1 agrees at 9 bases. CDR1 and CDR2 from the germline V gene are LNHDA and SQIVND (reference sequence). V lost 10 bases to trimming and J lost 3 bases; unmatched junction nucleotides: 10. The CDR3 loop spans 15 amino acids. Full variable domain (rest looked up from reference TRBV19 and TRBJ1-5): DGGITQSPKYLFRKEGQNVTLSCEQNLNHDAMYWYRQDPGQGLRLIYYSQIVNDFQKGDIAEGYSVSREKKESFPLTVTSAQKNPTAFYLCATQNGQGLNQPQHFGDGTRLSIL.